These 18 T cell receptor beta chains came from one sample sequenced in a study of human T cells and chemical hapten exposure. Time point described: patch test 2, 6 weeks after DPC sensitization. Treatment here: therapeutic diphenylcyclopropenone sensitization with weekly scalp DPC. One entry per CDR3 protein results from TCRdb running MiXCR on the RACE reads. Seen here are about 140,000 distinct CDR3 sequences, 12% observed once, and the top ten hold 1.3% to 1.5%. The specimen was whole blood, collected in connection with sensitization to the hapten diphenylcyclopropenone (DPC). The receptor source for this set is a woman between 45 and 60 years old with alopecia areata. Some clones in this sample may be carry-over from other donors' samples.

At least ten counts were recorded for this clonotype. The chain links TRBV29-1 to TRBJ2-2; TRBD2 aligns across 10 bases. The CDR3 is 14 residues long. With V trimmed by 6 bases and J by 0 bases, 1 base remained unmatched. Germline CDR1 is SQVTM and CDR2 is ANQGSEA. CDR3 DNA: TGCAGCGTACTAGCGGGGACGAACACCGGGGAGCTGTTTTTT. This codes for CSVLAGTNTGELFF.

This clonotype appeared a few times. For the CDR3, the DNA is TGCGCCAGCAGTGAGGCTGGAAACACCATATATTTT. It is translated as CASSEAGNTIYF. The chain combines TRBV10-2 with TRBJ1-3; D gene uncertain. The CDR3 loop spans 12 amino acids. V was shortened by 2 bases and J by 2 bases, with 1 base between the two germline ends. Germline loops: CDR1 WSHSY, CDR2 SAAADI.

The chain links TRBV6-6 to TRBJ2-1; 12 bases line up with TRBD2. V shed 5 bases, J shed 9 bases, and the junction held 5 bases outside the gene matches. This CDR3 is 14 amino acids long. Germline CDR1 is MNHNY and CDR2 is SVGAGI (reference sequence). DNA of the CDR3: TGTGCCAGCAGTCTAGCGGGAGGGCCTAGTGAGCAGTTCTTC. It encodes CASSLAGGPSEQFF.

This clonotype was counted between two and nine times. The V call is TRBV9, the J call TRBJ2-1; the match to TRBD2 covers 12 bases. The CDR3 runs 16 residues. CDR1 and CDR2 (germline): SGDLS, YYNGEE. J was trimmed by 15 bases and V by 4 bases; bases with no gene match: 17. CDR3 nucleotides: TGTGCCAGCAGCAAAACACCGGGACTAGCGGGCGGACTAGGGTTCTTC. Protein: CASSKTPGLAGGLGFF.

The J gene is TRBJ2-3, the V gene TRBV19; TRBD1 matches at 7 bases. The CDR3 is 16 amino acids. CDR1 LNHDA and CDR2 SQIVND come from the germline V gene (reference sequence). With 6 bases clipped from V and 1 base from J, the junction kept 10 bases outside the gene matches. CDR3 sequence reads: CASRLQGPEGTDTQYF. The CDR3 coding sequence is TGTGCCAGTAGACTACAGGGGCCAGAAGGCACAGATACGCAGTATTTT.

The chain carries TRBV7-9 and TRBJ2-5; 7 bases are shared with TRBD1. There are 15 residues in the CDR3. With V trimmed by 8 bases and J by 2 bases, 11 bases remained unmatched. Germline V gene data show CDR1 as SEHNR and CDR2 as FQNEAQ (reference sequence). CDR3 bases: TGTGCCAGCTCGACCGCCGGGACAGCTCAAGAGACCCAGTACTTC. Encoded protein: CASSTAGTAQETQYF.

In this sample, this clonotype turned up many times. The V gene is TRBV11-3, the J gene TRBJ2-1; TRBD1 matches 7 bases. V dropped 5 bases and J dropped 7; count of bases not matched to a gene: 17. Germline-derived CDR1 and CDR2 are SGHNT and YENEEA. The CDR3 covers 17 residues. The CDR3 DNA is TGTGCCAGCAGCCTCGTCGCCGGGGACAGAGGTATGAATGAGCAGTTCTTC. It specifies CASSLVAGDRGMNEQFF.

The genes are TRBV20-1 and TRBJ2-3; 12 nucleotides align to TRBD2. The V gene's germline CDR1 is DFQATT and CDR2 SNEGSKA (reference sequence). The CDR3 extends over 18 amino acids. With V trimmed by 6 bases and J by 0 bases, 13 bases remained unmatched. The CDR3 sequence: CSAGRRILAGGSTDTQYF. The CDR3 region has the DNA TGCAGTGCGGGACGTCGGATTCTAGCGGGAGGGAGCACAGATACGCAGTATTTT.

The gene calls are TRBV6-2 or TRBV6-3 and TRBJ2-7; perhaps TRBD2 as D (6 bases). V lost 6 bases and J 6 bases, leaving 24 bases between the germline ends. Germline CDR1 and CDR2: MNHEY and SVGEGT. The CDR3 covers 16 residues. The CDR3 loop reads CASSLPSGLLVGEQYF. The CDR3 DNA follows: TGTGCCAGCAGCCTACCTTCCGGACTACTCGTCGGCGAGCAGTACTTC.

This clonotype was counted only a few times. CDR3 DNA sequence: TGTGCCAGCAGGAGGGCAGGGAAGTCCTACGAGCAGTACTTC. It encodes CASRRAGKSYEQYF. The chain employs TRBV7-9 and TRBJ2-7; the D gene could be TRBD1 or TRBD2 (5 bases each). V gave up 6 bases and J gave up 1 base, with 13 bases separating them. Germline V gene data show CDR1 as SEHNR and CDR2 as FQNEAQ (reference sequence). CDR3 size: 14 residues.

This clonotype has at least ten counts. This chain joins TRBV7-9 and TRBJ1-1; D is uncertain. CDR1 and CDR2 from the germline V gene are SEHNR and FQNEAQ (reference sequence). The V gene lost 3 bases and the J gene lost 0 bases, with 5 bases spanning the gap. The CDR3 consists of 13 residues. DNA of the CDR3: TGTGCCAGCAGCTTGGCGCTGAACACTGAAGCTTTCTTT. It encodes CASSLALNTEAFF.

The rearrangement links TRBV19 to TRBJ1-3, with TRBD1 matching 8 bases. CDR3 length: 15 amino acids. Germline V CDR1 and CDR2: LNHDA, SQIVND (reference sequence). Trimming cost V 8 bases and J 4 bases; bases outside gene matches: 10. CDR3 protein: CASSMGQAEGNTIYF. As DNA, the CDR3 is TGTGCCAGTTCCATGGGACAGGCGGAGGGAAACACCATATATTTT.

The J gene is TRBJ1-1, the V gene TRBV12-5; D is ambiguous. Between the trimmed V and J ends, which lost 0 bases and 0 bases, there was a span of 2 bases. The germline V gene encodes CDR1 LGHNT and CDR2 FRNRAP. The CDR3 is made up of 13 amino acids. CDR3 sequence reads: CASGLVLNTEAFF. CDR3 DNA: TGTGCTAGTGGTTTGGTCCTGAACACTGAAGCTTTCTTT.

The chain has TRBV14 and TRBJ2-7, with D possibly matching TRBD2 (6 bases). There are 14 residues in the CDR3. Per the germline V gene, CDR1 is SGHDN and CDR2 is FVKESK. The V end lost 1 base, the J end lost 2 bases, and 9 bases lay between the germline ends. CDR3 coding DNA: TGTGCCAGCAGCCAAGCGGGGGTCCCCTACGAGCAGTACTTC. Translating gives CASSQAGVPYEQYF. Based on the CDR3 plus reference TRBV14 and TRBJ2-7, the full variable domain is EAGVTQFPSHSVIEKGQTVTLRCDPISGHDNLYWYRRVMGKEIKFLLHFVKESKQDESGMPNNRFLAERTGGTYSTLKVQPAELEDSGVYFCASSQAGVPYEQYFGPGTRLTVT.

This clonotype was observed a handful of times. V gene TRBV7-6 combines with J gene TRBJ2-2; possibly TRBD2 for D (5 bases). The V gene lost 5 bases and the J gene lost 3 bases, with 28 bases spanning the gap. CDR1 SGHVS and CDR2 FNYEAQ come from the germline V gene. The CDR3 runs 20 residues. For the CDR3, the DNA is TGTGCCAGCAGCCCCAGACCCAGGCAGCGGATGGGATGGGACACCGGGGAGCTGTTTTTT. Amino acids: CASSPRPRQRMGWDTGELFF.

This clonotype was seen more than once but under ten times. The chain employs TRBV7-3 and TRBJ2-6, with D maybe TRBD1 (5 bases). The CDR3 totals 16 residues. V lost 1 base to trimming and J lost 0 bases, with 7 bases between them. Germline V gives CDR1 SGHTA, CDR2 FQGTGA. The CDR3 region has the DNA TGTGCCAGCAGCTTAATGGGGCTCTCTGGGGCCAACGTCCTGACTTTC. This codes for CASSLMGLSGANVLTF.

This clonotype was seen many times. The V call is TRBV4-2, the J call TRBJ2-7, with TRBD2 identical over 12 bases. The trim removed 4 bases at V and 4 bases at J, leaving 20 bases unmatched. This CDR3 region has 20 residues. The germline V gene encodes CDR1 LGHNA and CDR2 YNFKEQ. CDR3 residues: CASSRTPAISTSGSQYEQYF. The DNA for the CDR3 is TGTGCCAGCAGCCGCACCCCAGCTATTTCGACTAGCGGGAGCCAATACGAGCAGTACTTC.

This clonotype has only a few counts. The genes are TRBV6-5 and TRBJ1-2; TRBD1 matches at 9 bases. The CDR3 totals 19 residues. Trimming removed 7 bases from V and 4 bases from J; junction bases left unmatched: 22. Germline CDR1 and CDR2: MNHEY and SVGAGI. CDR3 nucleotides: TGTGCCAGCACCGACTCTCTCCCCCGGGACAGGGTCAAATTCTATGGCTACACCTTC. It encodes CASTDSLPRDRVKFYGYTF.